One sample yielded the 21 T cell receptor beta chains listed below, sequenced in a study of beta chain features in type 1 diabetes. The entirety of the isolated RNA underwent reverse transcription, so expressed TCRB transcripts were sequenced. Produced via immunoSEQ multiplex PCR; TCRdb's table is partial and in-frame only. The profile shows about 930,000 clones, roughly a sixth of them singletons. Material: naive CD4+ T cells from blood. All receptors come from a woman between 18 and 30 years old in good health.

This rearrangement joins TRBV7-6 to TRBJ2-3; 13 positions agree with TRBD2. Germline assignment: CDR1 SGHVS and CDR2 FNYEAQ. This CDR3 is built from 16 residues. V dropped 5 bases and J dropped 6; count of bases not matched to a gene: 8. The CDR3 nucleotides read TGTGCCAGCAGCGGGACCGGGACTAGCGGGAAGGATACGCAGTATTTT. Translated, it gives CASSGTGTSGKDTQYF.

This clone showed up just a few times. This sequence joins TRBV28 and TRBJ2-7, with 9 bases matching TRBD1. The junction had 17 bases not matched to a gene; V was cut back by 6 bases and J by 2 bases. CDR1 and CDR2 from the germline V gene are MDHEN and SYDVKM. This CDR3 region has 18 residues. The CDR3 sequence: CASSINAGQGRRAYEQYF. CDR3 nucleotide sequence: TGTGCCAGCAGCATAAATGCGGGACAGGGAAGAAGGGCCTACGAGCAGTACTTC.

The chain uses TRBV6-5 and TRBJ2-3; TRBD2 agrees at 11 bases. CDR1 and CDR2 from the germline V gene are MNHEY and SVGAGI. This CDR3 is 16 amino acids long. The V gene end was trimmed by 4 bases and the J gene end by 5 bases; junction bases not matched to a gene: 8. CDR3 in DNA: TGTGCCAGCAGTTCTGTAGCGGGAGGGCCAAAAGATACGCAGTATTTT. This translates into CASSSVAGGPKDTQYF.

This clone was counted between two and nine times. The chain links TRBV11-2 to TRBJ2-7; D is ambiguous. The germline gives CDR1 SGHAT, CDR2 FQNNGV. CDR3 length equals 14 residues. Trimming shortened V by 1 base and J by 1 base, and 8 bases separated the two germline ends. In DNA form, the CDR3 reads TGTGCCAGCAGCTTAGTGGTAATATCCTACGAGCAGTACTTC. Translation gives CASSLVVISYEQYF.

The table lists this clone with a few counts. The chain has TRBV4-3 and TRBJ2-2; D is possibly TRBD1 (6 bases). Germline V gene lookup returns CDR1 LGHNA and CDR2 YSLEER. The V and J ends lost 3 bases and 4 bases respectively, with 9 bases between them. This CDR3 contains 14 residues. The CDR3 sequence is CASSQKDSTGELFF. CDR3 in DNA: TGCGCCAGCAGCCAGAAGGACAGCACCGGGGAGCTGTTTTTT.

The rearrangement uses TRBV15 and TRBJ2-6; possible D gene TRBD1, 6 bases. The CDR3 has 17 residues. The germline V gene has CDR1 LNHNV and CDR2 YYDKDF (reference sequence). The V gene lost 5 bases and the J gene lost 2 bases, with 16 bases spanning the gap. The CDR3 spells CATSPGRGSAGANVLTF. As DNA, the CDR3 is TGTGCCACCAGCCCGGGCAGGGGATCAGCTGGGGCCAACGTCCTGACTTTC.

This clone was seen a few times. The chain carries TRBV5-1 and TRBJ2-2, with D tentatively TRBD1 (5 bases). Germline V lookup: CDR1 SGHRS, CDR2 YFSETQ. There are 14 residues in the CDR3. V lost 0 bases to trimming and J lost 4 bases, with 7 bases between them. The CDR3 bases are TGCGCCAGCAGCTTGGGCGACAGCACCGGGGAGCTGTTTTTT. It specifies CASSLGDSTGELFF.

This clone was observed a handful of times. V is TRBV19 and J is TRBJ1-2, with a weak D call TRBD1 (5 bases). In germline, CDR1 is LNHDA, CDR2 SQIVND (reference sequence). The CDR3 runs 15 residues. Between the trimmed V and J ends, which lost 3 bases and 5 bases, there was a span of 16 bases. The CDR3 region has the DNA TGTGCCAGTAGTATTTCACAGGTCCGGCTTTATGGCTACACCTTC. Its translation is CASSISQVRLYGYTF.

This clone has only a few counts. The chain joins TRBV7-9 to TRBJ2-3; perhaps TRBD2 as D (6 bases). V was cut by 5 bases and J by 2 bases, with 17 bases left in between. The germline gives CDR1 SEHNR, CDR2 FQNEAQ (reference sequence). The CDR3 extends over 16 amino acids. The CDR3 bases are TGTGCCAGCAGCCCCCCAAGGGTAGCGGACACAGATACGCAGTATTTT. Translating it yields CASSPPRVADTDTQYF.

V usage is TRBV28 and J usage is TRBJ2-1; TRBD2 matches at 10 bases. Germline V lookup: CDR1 MDHEN, CDR2 SYDVKM. The CDR3 loop spans 15 amino acids. Germline trimming cut 7 bases from V and 6 bases from J; bases unmatched to any gene: 9. This CDR3 is CASTSSLAGANEQFF. CDR3 nucleotides: TGTGCCAGCACCTCGAGTCTAGCGGGAGCCAATGAGCAGTTCTTC.

The table lists this clone with a few counts. The chain employs TRBV7-3 and TRBJ1-3; D might be TRBD1 (6 bases). This CDR3 spans 17 amino acids. V lost 5 bases and J lost 0, with 17 bases in between. Germline lookup yields CDR1 SGHTA and CDR2 FQGTGA. The CDR3 DNA reads TGTGCCAGCAGCGGGCGGACAGAGGAACTCTCTGGAAACACCATATATTTT. This sequence encodes CASSGRTEELSGNTIYF.

This clone has more than one count but fewer than ten. V is TRBV19 and J is TRBJ2-3; 11 positions agree with TRBD2. Germline CDR1 reads LNHDA; CDR2 reads SQIVND (reference sequence). Trimming cost V 6 bases and J 0 bases; bases outside gene matches: 11. This CDR3 spans 18 amino acids. The CDR3 region is CASSRAGTSGPSTDTQYF. DNA of the CDR3: TGTGCCAGTAGCCGCGCCGGGACTAGCGGTCCTAGCACAGATACGCAGTATTTT.

This clone has a handful of counts. CDR3 sequence: CASSPDWGEYGYTF. The CDR3 region has the DNA TGTGCCAGCTCACCCGACTGGGGAGAATATGGCTACACCTTC. The V and J genes are TRBV18 and TRBJ1-2; D is unresolved. The length of the CDR3 is 14 residues. From germline, CDR1 is KGHSH and CDR2 LQKENI. The ends were cut back, 3 bases at V and 5 bases at J, with 13 bases in the middle. Combining the CDR3 with reference TRBV18 and TRBJ1-2 gives the whole variable domain NAGVMQNPRHLVRRRGQEARLRCSPMKGHSHVYWYRQLPEEGLKFMVYLQKENIIDESGMPKERFSAEFPKEGPSILRIQQVVRGDSAAYFCASSPDWGEYGYTFGSGTRLTVV.

This clone appeared a few times. This rearrangement joins TRBV4-3 to TRBJ2-2; D gene ambiguous. The CDR3 covers 15 residues. V lost 2 bases to trimming and J lost 6 bases, with 13 bases between them. Germline-derived CDR1 and CDR2 are LGHNA and YSLEER. CDR3 coding DNA: TGCGCCAGCAGCCAACATACCTACCTGGCCGGGGAGCTGTTTTTT. This sequence encodes CASSQHTYLAGELFF.

The J gene is TRBJ2-1, the V gene TRBV6-5; D gene unclear. CDR1 is MNHEY, CDR2 SVGAGI, per germline. The V and J ends lost 5 bases and 12 bases respectively, with 11 bases between them. The CDR3 runs 11 residues. DNA of the CDR3: TGTGCCAGCAGTAATGGCAGAGGGCAGTTCTTC. Protein sequence: CASSNGRGQFF.

This clone was counted between two and nine times. CDR3 sequence: CASSYSWSQIYNEQFF. The CDR3 DNA follows: TGTGCCAGCAGTTACTCGTGGTCACAGATTTACAATGAGCAGTTCTTC. The rearrangement joins TRBV6-5 to TRBJ2-1; D is unclear. The CDR3 is made up of 16 amino acids. Germline V gene lookup returns CDR1 MNHEY and CDR2 SVGAGI. The ends were cut back, 0 bases at V and 4 bases at J, with 13 bases in the middle.

J is TRBJ2-3 and V is TRBV7-2; 7 bases map to TRBD2. Germline CDR1 SGHTA, CDR2 FQGNSA. The CDR3 has 15 residues. The junction had 4 bases not matched to a gene; V was cut back by 0 bases and J by 4 bases. The CDR3 here is CASSLAFSGSDTQYF. DNA of the CDR3: TGTGCCAGCAGCTTAGCGTTTAGCGGGTCAGATACGCAGTATTTT.

This clone was counted a few times. The rearrangement joins TRBV4-3 to TRBJ2-1; 11 bases are a match to TRBD2. This CDR3 is built from 17 residues. J was trimmed by 10 bases and V by 1 base; bases with no gene match: 12. Germline CDR1 LGHNA, CDR2 YSLEER. Written as DNA, the CDR3 is TGCGCCAGCAGCCAAGCCCCGGGACTAGCGGAGTTCCAAGAGCAGTTCTTC. Its protein product is CASSQAPGLAEFQEQFF.

V usage is TRBV29-1 and J usage is TRBJ2-6, with D perhaps matching TRBD1 (6 bases). Trimming took off 5 bases at V and 4 bases at J, with 24 bases between the two ends. The CDR3 is made up of 18 amino acids. Germline CDR1 reads SQVTM; CDR2 reads ANQGSEA. CDR3: CSVLQGRSQVGGANVLTF. Written as DNA, the CDR3 is TGCAGCGTTCTACAGGGAAGGTCCCAGGTCGGGGGGGCCAACGTCCTGACTTTC. The full variable domain, completed using reference TRBV29-1 and TRBJ2-6, is SAVISQKPSRDICQRGTSLTIQCQVDSQVTMMFWYRQQPGQSLTLIATANQGSEATYESGFVIDKFPISRPNLTFSTLTVSNMSPEDSSIYLCSVLQGRSQVGGANVLTFGAGSRLTVL.

This clone was counted a few times. V gene TRBV7-2 combines with J gene TRBJ2-3, with D possibly TRBD2 on 6 matching bases. V shed 1 base and J shed 2 bases, with 13 bases lying between them. This CDR3 region has 16 residues. Germline CDR1 reads SGHTA; CDR2 reads FQGNSA. DNA of the CDR3: TGTGCCAGCAGCTTAGGTGGTGCTAGCGACACAGATACGCAGTATTTT. Translating gives CASSLGGASDTDTQYF.

On this clone: Additional DNA sequences in this sample encode the identical CDR3. The chain links TRBV20-1 to TRBJ2-2; D uncertain. The germline gives CDR1 DFQATT, CDR2 SNEGSKA (reference sequence). V was pared by 5 bases and J by 3 bases, with 4 bases between. The CDR3 contains 11 residues. The CDR3 sequence is CSASYTGELFF. The CDR3 coding sequence is TGCAGTGCTTCGTACACCGGGGAGCTGTTTTTT.